The following is a T cell receptor beta chain sequence with its context. Its antigen is as yet unknown. The sample is drawn from a study of blood T cells in healthy people across ages. Study-level background: The template switching approach captured approximately one barcoded beta molecule for every two T cells.

Healthy Caucasian individuals from Russia aged roughly 6 to 90 served as donors. CDR3 length equals 11 residues. Germline CDR1 is MGHDK and CDR2 is SYGVNS. V shed 7 bases and J shed 8 bases, with 11 bases lying between them. General study results and limits: Estimates of diversity drawn from one million T cells were considered underestimates.

A sample-barcoded 5' primer and a J-beta primer mix were used in a second PCR of roughly 7 to 11 cycles. Every cDNA was tagged by a template-switch adaptor with 12 random nucleotides. TCRdb used MiXCR to reprocess the 5' RACE reads, holding one entry per CDR3 protein. The sample yields about 770,000 distinct CDR3 sequences, around two fifths seen once. The clonotype was recovered from a man aged 60 to 75 in good health. The specimen was blood. The V gene is TRBV25-1, the J gene TRBJ1-1; TRBD1 is a possible D gene (6 bases). The CDR3 DNA is TGTGCCAGCACCCGACAGGCCGAAGCTTTCTTT. It encodes CASTRQAEAFF.